A selection of T cell receptor beta chains follows, all from one sample in a study of neurological immune-mediated disorders. A single record per CDR3 protein comes from TCRdb applying MiXCR to the 5' RACE reads. The sample has more than 100,000 distinct CDR3 sequences, 11% seen once. Sequencing used PBMCs. The origin of the receptors is a female donor with HTLV-1-associated myelopathy (HAM/TSP). Both conserved end residues are part of each CDR3. D genes are given only for firm matches. Clone size, where shown, is once, few, many, or a class for clones that have expanded.

j_call v_call d_call clone_size cdr3_nt cdr3_aa
TRBJ2-3 TRBV10-3 NA few TGTGCCATCAAGGCCGCAGATACGCAGTATTTT CAIKAADTQYF
TRBJ2-1 TRBV12-3/TRBV12-4 TRBD2 NA TGTGCCAGCAGTTCTAAGCGGGGGGACTCCTACAATGAGCAGTTCTTC CASSSKRGDSYNEQFF
TRBJ1-1 TRBV27 NA many TGTGCCAGCAGTTTGAGGGGAACGACTGAAGCTTTCTTT CASSLRGTTEAFF
TRBJ2-3 TRBV5-1 NA many TGCGCCAGCAGCTTGTCGGCCCCTGAGGATACGCAGTATTTT CASSLSAPEDTQYF
TRBJ2-2 TRBV9 NA many TGTGCCAGCAGTGTCCCCACCGGGGAGCTGTTTTTT CASSVPTGELFF
TRBJ1-1 TRBV29-1 TRBD1 many TGCAGCGTTTCCGGGCCCGGGACAGGGGGGACTGAAGCTTTCTTT CSVSGPGTGGTEAFF
TRBJ2-2 TRBV10-1 TRBD1 many TGCGCCAGCAGCACCGGGACAGACACCGGGGAGCTGTTTTTT CASSTGTDTGELFF
TRBJ2-1 TRBV5-1 NA many TGCGCCAGCAGCTTGGAGGCAACAGGGAGCTCCTACAATGAGCAGTTCTTC CASSLEATGSSYNEQFF
TRBJ1-5 TRBV20-1 NA medium-sized TGCAGTGCTAGTAGGTCGGGTGTACTTAGCAATCAGCCCCAGCATTTT CSASRSGVLSNQPQHF
TRBJ2-5 TRBV12-3/TRBV12-4 NA many TGTGCCAGCAGCTACAGGGTCGAGACCCAGTACTTC CASSYRVETQYF
TRBJ1-1 TRBV29-1 TRBD1 many TGCAGCGTTGTACGTGACAGGGGGTATGAAGCTTTCTTT CSVVRDRGYEAFF
TRBJ2-7 TRBV6-5 NA many TGTGCCAGCAGTTACGGTAGTGGCTACGAGCAGTACTTC CASSYGSGYEQYF
TRBJ2-7 TRBV6-1 NA NA TGTGCCAGCCTCGAGACACAAAAGCAAAACTACGAGCAGTACTTC CASLETQKQNYEQYF
TRBJ1-5 TRBV21-1 NA many TGTGCCAGCAGCTCAAGATCGGACAGGGCGAATCAGCCCCAGCATTTT CASSSRSDRANQPQHF
TRBJ2-6 TRBV6-5 TRBD2 many TGTGCCAGCAGGGGAACTAGCGCTGGGGCCAACGTCCTGACTTTC CASRGTSAGANVLTF
TRBJ2-1 TRBV29-1 NA many TGCAGCGTTGAAGGCCGGGGCCTCTACAATGAGCAGTTCTTC CSVEGRGLYNEQFF
TRBJ2-7 TRBV20-1 NA many TGCAGTGCCGCCTATCAAGAAGAGCAGTACTTC CSAAYQEEQYF
TRBJ2-7 TRBV29-1 NA many TGCAGCGTTTTAACCCCACCCAACGAGCAGTACTTC CSVLTPPNEQYF
TRBJ1-2 TRBV20-1 TRBD1 many TGCAGTGCCTCCGGGACAGGGGGCCTCGAGGCCTATGGCTACACCTTC CSASGTGGLEAYGYTF
TRBJ2-3 TRBV5-1 TRBD2 many TGCGCCAGCAGCTTGGAGGGGACTAGCGGGGGATGGGATACGCAGTATTTT CASSLEGTSGGWDTQYF
TRBJ2-1 TRBV20-1 TRBD2 many TGCAGTGCTAGTACTAGCGGGGGGGCTCGGAATGAGCAGTTCTTC CSASTSGGARNEQFF
TRBJ2-1 TRBV4-1 NA NA TGCGCCAGCAGCCTCCGGGACCTCGGCTATGAGCAGTTCTTC CASSLRDLGYEQFF